Presented here are 4 T cell receptor beta chains from one specimen sequenced in a study of cytomegalovirus exposure and HLA in healthy donors. Vbeta (60) and Jbeta (13) primers were used in the PCR. Profiled with immunoSEQ multiplex PCR; TCRdb holds only in-frame clones, not every one. The table has roughly 80,000 clones, under 80% seen once. The sample comprised PBMCs. These receptors were taken from a woman aged 45-65 years in good health and CMV-seropositive.

J is TRBJ2-1 and V is TRBV6-4; 7 nucleotides line up with TRBD2. V dropped 6 bases and J dropped 4; count of bases not matched to a gene: 9. The CDR3 runs to 15 residues. Germline lookup yields CDR1 MRHNA and CDR2 SNTAGT. The CDR3 sequence is CASRQEPGGYNEQFF. Here the CDR3 DNA reads TGTGCCAGCAGGCAGGAACCGGGGGGTTACAATGAGCAGTTCTTC.

This chain uses TRBV6-6 with TRBJ2-5, with TRBD2 identical over 8 bases. CDR3 length equals 15 residues. Unmatched junction bases numbered 11, after V lost 7 bases and J lost 4 bases. Germline V gene data show CDR1 as MNHNY and CDR2 as SVGAGI (reference sequence). CDR3 protein: CASTSRLAGPETQYF. Here the CDR3 DNA reads TGTGCCAGCACCTCCCGGCTAGCGGGCCCAGAGACCCAGTACTTC.

The chain carries TRBV6-4 and TRBJ2-1; TRBD2 matches at 8 bases. CDR1 MRHNA and CDR2 SNTAGT come from the germline V gene. Germline trimming cut 0 bases from V and 6 bases from J; bases unmatched to any gene: 4. The CDR3 extends over 15 amino acids. CDR3 sequence: CASSDSTGGANEQFF. In DNA, the CDR3 is TGTGCCAGCAGTGACTCGACCGGGGGGGCCAATGAGCAGTTCTTC.

The chain recombines TRBV5-1 with TRBJ2-1; 8 nucleotides match TRBD2. CDR1 and CDR2 (germline): SGHRS, YFSETQ. The CDR3 extends over 15 amino acids. The J segment lost 4 bases and the V segment lost 1 base, leaving 4 bases of the junction unmatched. CDR3 loop: CASSLLTSVYNEQFF. The DNA of the CDR3 is TGCGCCAGCAGCTTGCTGACTAGCGTATACAATGAGCAGTTCTTC.